These 27 T cell receptor beta chains were sequenced from one sample in a study of a mutant IDH1 vaccine in newly diagnosed glioma. Described time point: week 5, during vaccination. The vaccine gave 300 ug of a 20-mer mutant IDH1 peptide subcutaneously per dose. The assay was immunoSEQ multiplex PCR, and TCRdb's table has in-frame clones only and misses some. The sample lists more than 35,000 clones, around 85% seen once, with 1.5% to 2% in the top ten. Their antigens are not known. The sample in question was PBMCs, obtained from a glioma patient whose treatment included an IDH1 peptide vaccine. These receptors were obtained from a man aged 35-49 years with glioma.

The J gene is TRBJ2-7, the V gene TRBV5-1; 10 bases align to TRBD2. The CDR3 has 14 amino acids. Germline CDR1 and CDR2: SGHRS and YFSETQ. Trimming removed 5 bases from V and 2 bases from J; junction bases left unmatched: 4. CDR3 nucleotide sequence: TGCGCCAGCAGTGGCAGCGGGAGGGCCTACGAGCAGTACTTC. The encoded protein is CASSGSGRAYEQYF. The variable domain in full, with the rest retrieved from reference TRBV5-1 and TRBJ2-7, is KAGVTQTPRYLIKTRGQQVTLSCSPISGHRSVSWYQQTPGQGLQFLFEYFSETQRNKGNFPGRFSGRQFSNSRSEMNVSTLELGDSALYLCASSGSGRAYEQYFGPGTRLTVT.

The rearrangement joins TRBV4-1 to TRBJ2-3; 8 nucleotides line up with TRBD1. The CDR3 spans 16 residues. Germline trimming cut 2 bases from V and 0 bases from J; bases unmatched to any gene: 4. The germline gives CDR1 MGHRA, CDR2 YSYEKL. The CDR3 DNA sequence: TGCGCCAGCAGCCAAACAGGGGGAGTTAGCACAGATACGCAGTATTTT. It translates to CASSQTGGVSTDTQYF.

The CDR3 DNA sequence: TGTGCCAGCAGTGAAGCTGGGATAGTCTACGAGCAGTACTTC. This gives the protein CASSEAGIVYEQYF. V usage is TRBV2 and J usage is TRBJ2-7; D is undetermined. The CDR3 contains 14 residues. The germline gives CDR1 SNHLY, CDR2 FYNNEI. Trimming shortened V by 0 bases and J by 3 bases, and 9 bases separated the two germline ends.

This chain uses TRBV18 with TRBJ2-5; D call uncertain. The CDR3 spans 16 residues. V was pared by 0 bases and J by 1 base, with 12 bases between. CDR1 is KGHSH, CDR2 LQKENI, per germline. The CDR3 spells CASSPPLLPGQETQYF. Written as DNA, the CDR3 is TGTGCCAGCTCACCACCCCTCCTCCCGGGCCAAGAGACCCAGTACTTC.

This chain links TRBV28 with TRBJ2-7; D ambiguous. The CDR3 sequence is 11 residues long. V was pared by 8 bases and J by 0 bases, with 5 bases between. In germline, CDR1 is MDHEN, CDR2 SYDVKM. CDR3 coding DNA: TGTGCCAGCGGCGTCTCCTACGAGCAGTACTTC. Translating it yields CASGVSYEQYF. The variable domain in full, with the rest retrieved from reference TRBV28 and TRBJ2-7, is DVKVTQSSRYLVKRTGEKVFLECVQDMDHENMFWYRQDPGLGLRLIYFSYDVKMKEKGDIPEGYSVSREKKERFSLILESASTNQTSMYLCASGVSYEQYFGPGTRLTVT.

In nucleotides, the CDR3 is TGTGCTAGTGGAGGTCCCGGGACCGTCACAGATACGCAGTATTTT. Amino acids: CASGGPGTVTDTQYF. The V call is TRBV12-5, the J call TRBJ2-3, with D perhaps being TRBD1 or TRBD2 (5 bases each). The CDR3 has 15 amino acids. V dropped 6 bases and J dropped 2 bases, with 15 bases sitting between them. The V gene's germline CDR1 is LGHNT and CDR2 FRNRAP.

In nucleotides, the CDR3 is TGCGCCAGCAGTGGTTGGGGAACCTACGAGCAGTACTTC. Protein sequence: CASSGWGTYEQYF. The chain carries TRBV10-1 and TRBJ2-7; no reliable D call. Germline V gene sequence: CDR1 WNHNN, CDR2 SYGVQD (reference sequence). The ends were cut back, 4 bases at V and 2 bases at J, with 9 bases in the middle. The CDR3 extends over 13 amino acids.

The rearrangement links TRBV7-8 to TRBJ2-1, with D uncertain. V dropped 0 bases and J dropped 2 bases, with 8 bases sitting between them. This CDR3 has 15 residues. Germline V lookup: CDR1 SGHVS, CDR2 FQNEAQ. As DNA, the CDR3 is TGTGCCAGCAGCTTAGCCCCCCGTCCCTACAATGAGCAGTTCTTC. This gives the protein CASSLAPRPYNEQFF.

This chain links TRBV18 with TRBJ1-2, with 7 bases that match TRBD1. The CDR3 has 13 amino acids. Per the germline V gene, CDR1 is KGHSH and CDR2 is LQKENI. V gave up 2 bases and J gave up 5 bases; unmatched junction bases: 2. CDR3 bases: TGTGCCAGCTCACCAGGGACAGATTATGGCTACACCTTC. Translated: CASSPGTDYGYTF.

The chain has TRBV11-1 and TRBJ1-1; D remains ambiguous. V was clipped by 1 base and J by 4 bases, with 10 bases between them. The CDR3 length is 14 residues. Germline CDR1 is SGHAT and CDR2 is FQDESV (reference sequence). The CDR3 coding sequence is TGTGCCAGCAGCTTAGGTGGTTTCTCCACTGAAGCTTTCTTT. It specifies CASSLGGFSTEAFF.

This chain links TRBV7-9 with TRBJ2-3, with D possibly being TRBD2 (6 bases). V was shortened by 5 bases and J by 2 bases, with 11 bases between the two germline ends. This CDR3 has 14 amino acids. The germline V gene has CDR1 SEHNR and CDR2 FQNEAQ (reference sequence). The CDR3 sequence: CASSRGAYTDTQYF. In DNA, the CDR3 is TGTGCCAGCAGCCGCGGGGCCTACACAGATACGCAGTATTTT.

There are a few counts of this clone. The chain has TRBV18 and TRBJ1-1; D unresolved. Trimming removed 3 bases from V and 3 bases from J, with 8 bases in between. CDR3 size: 13 residues. Germline V gene sequence: CDR1 KGHSH, CDR2 LQKENI. Here the CDR3 reads CASSPSQDTEAFF. Written as DNA, the CDR3 is TGTGCCAGCTCACCTTCACAAGACACTGAAGCTTTCTTT.

The J gene is TRBJ1-1, the V gene TRBV7-2; TRBD1 matches at 7 bases. CDR3 length: 14 residues. The germline CDR1 and CDR2 sequences are SGHTA and FQGNSA. The ends lost 5 bases at V and 1 base at J; junction bases unmatched: 4. The CDR3 loop reads CASSTGQWNTEAFF. Written as DNA, the CDR3 is TGTGCCAGCAGCACGGGACAGTGGAACACTGAAGCTTTCTTT.

V and J are TRBV7-7 and TRBJ2-5, with 8 bases aligning to TRBD2. Germline V CDR1 and CDR2: SSHAT, FNYEAQ (reference sequence). With V trimmed by 5 bases and J by 3 bases, 2 bases remained unmatched. The CDR3 loop spans 13 amino acids. The CDR3 is CASSPTSEETQYF. The CDR3 DNA reads as TGTGCCAGCAGCCCGACTAGCGAAGAGACCCAGTACTTC.

DNA of the CDR3: TGTGCCAGCAGCTTAGAGGGGTTACGCACAGATACGCAGTATTTT. It is translated as CASSLEGLRTDTQYF. The V and J genes are TRBV7-2 and TRBJ2-3; TRBD1 might be the D (5 bases). Germline loops: CDR1 SGHTA, CDR2 FQGNSA. CDR3 length: 15 amino acids. V was clipped by 1 base and J by 1 base, with 9 bases between them.

The rearrangement links TRBV11-3 to TRBJ2-1; TRBD1 or TRBD2 may be the D gene (6 bases each). The CDR3 length is 15 residues. Germline values: CDR1 SGHNT, CDR2 YENEEA. Trimming took 5 bases from V and 8 from J, leaving 19 bases between them. The CDR3: CASSQTGPGVYEQFF. CDR3 nucleotide sequence: TGTGCCAGCAGCCAGACAGGCCCGGGAGTCTATGAGCAGTTCTTC.

On this clone itself: The junction differs from germline at one of its ends, possibly a read error. The chain is built from TRBV7-7 and TRBJ2-1, with D possibly TRBD1 on 6 matching bases. The CDR3 length is 15 residues. CDR1 SSHAT and CDR2 FNYEAQ come from the germline V gene (reference sequence). The CDR3 bases are TGTGCTAGCAGCTCATACGATGGGACATCCGGTGAGCAGTTCTTC. As protein: CASSSYDGTSGEQFF.

The chain recombines TRBV19 with TRBJ2-2; D gene uncertain. CDR1 is LNHDA, CDR2 SQIVND, per germline (reference sequence). The CDR3 contains 12 residues. V was trimmed by 5 bases and J by 7 bases, leaving 8 bases between them. The CDR3 DNA is TGTGCCAGTAGTGTAACCCTCGGGGAGCTGTTTTTT. Protein: CASSVTLGELFF.

This clone was found once. This sequence joins TRBV5-1 and TRBJ2-7; 12 nucleotides align to TRBD2. The germline gives CDR1 SGHRS, CDR2 YFSETQ. This CDR3 region has 15 residues. Trimming removed 4 bases from V and 2 bases from J; junction bases left unmatched: 4. DNA of the CDR3: TGCGCCAGCAGCGCCGGGACTAGCGGGCCCTACGAGCAGTACTTC. Translation gives CASSAGTSGPYEQYF. Filled out from reference TRBV5-1 and TRBJ2-7, the complete variable domain reads KAGVTQTPRYLIKTRGQQVTLSCSPISGHRSVSWYQQTPGQGLQFLFEYFSETQRNKGNFPGRFSGRQFSNSRSEMNVSTLELGDSALYLCASSAGTSGPYEQYFGPGTRLTVT.

The rearrangement joins TRBV7-9 to TRBJ2-1; unclear D gene. Germline V gene sequence: CDR1 SEHNR, CDR2 FQNEAQ (reference sequence). V gave up 5 bases and J gave up 7 bases, with 9 bases separating them. The CDR3 sequence is 12 residues long. The CDR3 coding sequence is TGTGCCAGCAGCCCCGTGCAGAATGAGCAGTTCTTC. It codes for CASSPVQNEQFF. Filled out from reference TRBV7-9 and TRBJ2-1, the complete variable domain reads DTGVSQNPRHKITKRGQNVTFRCDPISEHNRLYWYRQTLGQGPEFLTYFQNEAQLEKSRLLSDRFSAERPKGSFSTLEIQRTEQGDSAMYLCASSPVQNEQFFGPGTRLTVL.

The chain joins TRBV11-2 to TRBJ2-7; 7 bases agree with TRBD2. Germline trimming cut 5 bases from V and 1 base from J; bases unmatched to any gene: 11. The CDR3 runs to 16 residues. In germline, CDR1 is SGHAT, CDR2 FQNNGV. CDR3 protein: CASSPSVLADSYEQYF. CDR3 DNA sequence: TGTGCCAGCAGCCCCTCCGTTCTAGCGGATTCCTACGAGCAGTACTTC.

This clone was picked up one time. CDR3 amino acids: CASSQRGGGRGHEQFF. In DNA, the CDR3 is TGTGCCAGCAGCCAGAGGGGGGGAGGGCGGGGCCATGAGCAGTTCTTC. This sequence joins TRBV4-2 and TRBJ2-1; maybe TRBD2 (7 bases). V lost 3 bases, J lost 8 bases, and 20 bases lay in between. Germline V gives CDR1 LGHNA, CDR2 YNFKEQ. The CDR3 contains 16 residues.

J is TRBJ1-3 and V is TRBV6-5; 7 bases fit TRBD1. This CDR3 has 16 residues. Per germline, CDR1 MNHEY and CDR2 SVGAGI. The J segment lost 4 bases and the V segment lost 0 bases, leaving 6 bases of the junction unmatched. The CDR3 reads CASSYSRRGQGNTIYF. CDR3 coding DNA: TGTGCCAGCAGTTACTCGAGGAGGGGGCAAGGAAACACCATATATTTT.

This chain uses TRBV19 with TRBJ2-6; D perhaps matches TRBD1 (6 bases). The germline V and J ends were trimmed by 6 bases and 3 bases, with 12 bases remaining between them. The CDR3 runs 15 residues. The germline V gene encodes CDR1 LNHDA and CDR2 SQIVND (reference sequence). The CDR3 DNA is TGTGCCAGTAGCCCTGGACAGCGTGGGGCCAACGTCCTGACTTTC. It is translated as CASSPGQRGANVLTF.

This chain joins TRBV19 and TRBJ1-5; perhaps TRBD1 as D (5 bases). V shed 5 bases and J shed 4 bases, with 18 bases lying between them. CDR1 is LNHDA, CDR2 SQIVND, per germline (reference sequence). This CDR3 comprises 16 residues. The CDR3 sequence is CASSPLREGGNQPQHF. CDR3 bases: TGTGCCAGTAGTCCTCTCAGGGAGGGTGGGAATCAGCCCCAGCATTTT.

The rearrangement joins TRBV5-1 to TRBJ1-2; D is ambiguous. Germline CDR1 SGHRS, CDR2 YFSETQ. Trimming took off 7 bases at V and 1 base at J, with 20 bases between the two ends. This CDR3 is 16 amino acids long. The CDR3 DNA reads as TGCGCCAGCGCCCCCTCCAGTTATGATCATAACTATGGCTACACCTTC. Translation gives CASAPSSYDHNYGYTF.

This sequence joins TRBV11-3 and TRBJ2-3; TRBD1 is a possible D gene (6 bases). This CDR3 contains 13 residues. Germline-derived CDR1 and CDR2 are SGHNT and YENEEA. Trimming stripped 3 bases from V and 3 bases from J, with 7 bases between. CDR3 sequence (DNA): TGTGCCAGCAGCTTCCAGGGGACAGATACGCAGTATTTT. The encoded protein is CASSFQGTDTQYF. Full variable domain (remainder filled in from reference TRBV11-3 and TRBJ2-3): EAGVVQSPRYKIIEKKQPVAFWCNPISGHNTLYWYLQNLGQGPELLIRYENEEAVDDSQLPKDRFSAERLKGVDSTLKIQPAELGDSAVYLCASSFQGTDTQYFGPGTRLTVL.